These T cell receptor beta chains were read from a single sample in a study of cytomegalovirus exposure and HLA in healthy donors. Assay used: immunoSEQ multiplex PCR; TCRdb lists only in-frame clones, some missing. The data show 100,000 to 150,000 clones, and the top ten clones hold roughly 1%. The sample was PBMCs. The receptors shown here come from a man between 18 and 35 years old in good health and CMV-seronegative. CDR3s include the opening cysteine and the closing phenylalanine or tryptophan. Each record gives: CDR3 length, V gene, D gene, J gene, CDR3 DNA, CDR3 protein. The D gene is left open where the match is weak.

>14|TRBV11-2|.|TRBJ1-1
TGTGCCAGCAGCTCGGTCCAGGGGTACACTGAAGCTTTCTTT
CASSSVQGYTEAFF
>12|TRBV2|TRBD1|TRBJ1-2
TGTGCCAGCAGTGAACAGGGGGATGGCTACACCTTC
CASSEQGDGYTF
>13|TRBV10-2|TRBD1|TRBJ2-2
TGCGCCACCGGACAGGGTTTTGCCGGGGAGCTGTTTTTT
CATGQGFAGELFF
>14|TRBV5-1|.|TRBJ2-1
TGCGCCAGCAGCTTGCCGGGAAGAGGTAATGAGCAGTTCTTC
CASSLPGRGNEQFF
>15|TRBV29-1|.|TRBJ1-3
TGCAGCGTTGATCTCGGCAGGGAGGCCTCGAACACCATATATTTT
CSVDLGREASNTIYF
>15|TRBV2|.|TRBJ2-1
TGTGCCAGCATAACGTCGGGGAACTACCACAATGAGCAGTTCTTC
CASITSGNYHNEQFF
>13|TRBV2|TRBD1|TRBJ1-4
TGTGCCAGCACCCGGGACAGGCGTGAAAAACTGTTTTTT
CASTRDRREKLFF
>18|TRBV4-2|TRBD2|TRBJ2-7
TGTGCCAGCAGCCGACTAGCGGATCTTATTGGGGTCGCCTACGAGCAGTACTTC
CASSRLADLIGVAYEQYF
>14|TRBV11-3|TRBD1|TRBJ1-1
TGTGCCAGCAGCTTAGGGACAGGGAACACTGAAGCTTTCTTT
CASSLGTGNTEAFF
>14|TRBV27|TRBD1|TRBJ1-3
TGTGCCAGCAGTGTTACAGGGGCCGCAAACACCATATATTTT
CASSVTGAANTIYF
>14|TRBV29-1|.|TRBJ1-2
TGCAGCGTGATGGACAGCCAAGCTTTTTATGGCTACACCTTC
CSVMDSQAFYGYTF
>18|TRBV10-1|TRBD1|TRBJ2-7
TGCGCCAGCAGTGAGTCGTATAGTAGACAGGGTGACAACTACGAGCAGTACTTC
CASSESYSRQGDNYEQYF
>14|TRBV5-1|TRBD1|TRBJ1-2
TGCGCCAGCAGTTTTAGGGACAGGGTAGATGGCTACACCTTC
CASSFRDRVDGYTF
>13|TRBV27|TRBD1|TRBJ2-7
TGTGCCAGCGTCGGGGACAGTTCCTACGAGCAGTACTTC
CASVGDSSYEQYF
>12|TRBV2|.|TRBJ1-5
TGTGCCAGCATGTCCCTCTCCCAGCCCCAGCATTTT
CASMSLSQPQHF
>16|TRBV9|TRBD2|TRBJ2-2
TGTGCCAGCAGCGTAGCTAGCGGGGGATACACCGGGGAGCTGTTTTTT
CASSVASGGYTGELFF
>17|TRBV5-1|.|TRBJ2-7
TGCGCCAGCAGCTTGGATTTTACAAGCGAACTCTCCCACGAGCAGTACTTC
CASSLDFTSELSHEQYF
>14|TRBV19|TRBD1|TRBJ1-6
TGTGCCAGTAGTATGTACAGGGGAGGTTCACCCCTCCACTTT
CASSMYRGGSPLHF
>14|TRBV30|.|TRBJ2-1
TGTGCCTGGGATAGCCTAAGAGGATACAATGAGCAGTTCTTC
CAWDSLRGYNEQFF
>19|TRBV5-1|.|TRBJ1-2
TGCGCCAGCAGGAGGAGGGAAGCGGCTGGTACGGCTTCTAACTATGGCTACACCTTC
CASRRREAAGTASNYGYTF
>18|TRBV19|.|TRBJ2-3
TGTGCCAGTAGTCCGACAGATATAGGGGGACTAATCACAGATACGCAGTATTTT
CASSPTDIGGLITDTQYF
>17|TRBV5-1|TRBD2|TRBJ2-5
TGCGCCAGCAGCCCCGGTGGGCGGGAGACGCCGTTTATGACCCAGTACTTC
CASSPGGRETPFMTQYF
>15|TRBV6-5|TRBD1|TRBJ2-7
TGTGCCAGCAGTTACGCAGCGACAGGGGGTCACGAGCAGTACTTC
CASSYAATGGHEQYF